Below, 11 T cell receptor beta chains from the same sample are listed, as sequenced in a study of cytomegalovirus exposure and HLA in healthy donors. With 60 Vbeta and 13 Jbeta primers, the PCR was carried out. TCRdb's copy holds only in-frame clones and misses some; the assay was immunoSEQ multiplex PCR. The sample carries 150,000 or so clones, 73% recorded once. The specimen was PBMCs. The receptors shown here come from a woman between 18 and 30 years old in good health and CMV-seronegative.

The rearrangement joins TRBV5-1 to TRBJ2-3; TRBD1 aligns across 7 bases. The V and J ends lost 6 bases and 4 bases, in that order; junction bases with no gene match: 5. The CDR3 sequence is 13 residues long. From germline, CDR1 is SGHRS and CDR2 YFSETQ. This CDR3 is CASTDTGADTQYF. The CDR3 DNA reads TGCGCCAGCACCGATACAGGGGCAGATACGCAGTATTTT.

The chain is built from TRBV7-8 and TRBJ2-1; the match to TRBD2 covers 7 bases. V dropped 5 bases and J dropped 7; count of bases not matched to a gene: 8. CDR3 length: 14 amino acids. Germline lookup yields CDR1 SGHVS and CDR2 FQNEAQ. Here the CDR3 reads CASSPGLPTNEQFF. The CDR3, as DNA: TGTGCCAGCAGCCCGGGACTACCCACGAATGAGCAGTTCTTC.

In this sample, this clone turned up a few times. This chain links TRBV20-1 with TRBJ2-3; no definite D call. CDR1 and CDR2 (germline): DFQATT, SNEGSKA (reference sequence). The ends were cut back, 0 bases at V and 5 bases at J, with 3 bases in the middle. The CDR3 sequence is 11 residues long. In DNA, the CDR3 is TGCAGTGCTAGAGATCTAGATACGCAGTATTTT. It is translated as CSARDLDTQYF.

V is TRBV27 and J is TRBJ1-1; D might be TRBD1 (5 bases). Germline assignment: CDR1 MNHEY and CDR2 SMNVEV (reference sequence). Trimming removed 5 bases at V and 5 bases at J, with 15 bases between. The CDR3 has 14 residues. CDR3 region: CASSRPGTWTEAFF. CDR3 bases: TGTGCCAGCAGTCGCCCGGGGACTTGGACTGAAGCTTTCTTT.

This chain links TRBV2 with TRBJ2-1, with 7 bases lining up with TRBD2. Germline V gene sequence: CDR1 SNHLY, CDR2 FYNNEI. J gave up 6 bases and V 5 bases, and 10 bases lay outside the gene matches. This CDR3 contains 15 residues. As DNA, the CDR3 is TGTGCCAGCAGTTTCCCTAGCGGAGTCTTCAATGAGCAGTTCTTC. Protein: CASSFPSGVFNEQFF.

The rearrangement joins TRBV4-3 to TRBJ2-1; 13 bases line up with TRBD2. J gave up 5 bases and V 4 bases, and 2 bases lay outside the gene matches. Germline CDR1 reads LGHNA; CDR2 reads YSLEER. The CDR3 length is 15 residues. CDR3 protein: CASSPLAGGNNEQFF. CDR3 in DNA: TGCGCCAGCAGCCCACTAGCGGGGGGGAACAATGAGCAGTTCTTC.

This clone was observed once. This sequence joins TRBV11-2 and TRBJ2-7; 8 nucleotides line up with TRBD1. This CDR3 has 13 residues. Losses at the gene ends were 7 bases for V and 2 bases for J; bases not matched to a gene: 4. Germline V CDR1 and CDR2: SGHAT, FQNNGV. CDR3 region: CASTQGAPYEQYV. The DNA of the CDR3 is TGTGCCAGCACCCAGGGGGCCCCCTACGAGCAGTACGTC.

This chain connects TRBV7-3 to TRBJ2-7, with 7 bases identical to TRBD1. Trimming removed 3 bases from V and 1 base from J; junction bases left unmatched: 6. Germline values: CDR1 SGHTA, CDR2 FQGTGA. The CDR3 length is 15 residues. The CDR3 spells CASSLGPGGSYEQYF. The CDR3 DNA reads as TGTGCCAGCAGCTTGGGTCCAGGGGGTTCCTACGAGCAGTACTTC.

This clone was seen just once. The rearrangement joins TRBV27 to TRBJ2-2, with D hard to call. This CDR3 spans 15 amino acids. Looked up from germline, CDR1 is MNHEY and CDR2 is SMNVEV (reference sequence). Trimming cost V 1 base and J 5 bases, with 11 bases left between them. CDR3 DNA sequence: TGTGCCAGCAGTTTATATTTGCCTCTAACCGGGGAGCTGTTTTTT. Translating it yields CASSLYLPLTGELFF.

The chain is built from TRBV7-9 and TRBJ1-1; D is possibly TRBD1 (6 bases). Per the germline V gene, CDR1 is SEHNR and CDR2 is FQNEAQ (reference sequence). The CDR3 extends over 14 amino acids. Trimming stripped 5 bases from V and 3 bases from J, with 13 bases between. The CDR3 sequence: CASSGRQAYTEAFF. CDR3 DNA: TGTGCCAGCAGCGGCCGACAGGCGTACACTGAAGCTTTCTTT.

V usage is TRBV18 and J usage is TRBJ2-1; 9 bases align to TRBD1. The V and J ends lost 2 bases and 1 base, in that order; junction bases with no gene match: 3. From germline, CDR1 is KGHSH and CDR2 LQKENI. CDR3 length equals 16 residues. Here the CDR3 reads CASSPKDRGSYNEQFF. CDR3 bases: TGTGCCAGCTCACCAAAGGACAGGGGTTCCTACAATGAGCAGTTCTTC.